Below, one T cell receptor beta chain is given with its context. These data come from a study of blood T cell repertoires in COVID-19. Clones were sequenced by immunoSEQ multiplex PCR, and TCRdb holds only the in-frame ones, with some missing. The sample contains tens of thousands of clones, 70% to 90% of which appear only once. CDR1 MDHEN and CDR2 SYDVKM come from the germline V gene. This CDR3 contains 14 residues. Losses at the gene ends were 2 bases for V and 15 bases for J; bases not matched to a gene: 11. The sequenced sample consisted of peripheral blood. The chain is built from TRBV28 and TRBJ1-4, with TRBD1 matching over 8 bases. This clonotype was obtained from an elderly man with active or convalescent COVID-19. The CDR3 loop is CASSLAPRTGTLFF. The CDR3 region has the DNA TGTGCCAGCAGTTTAGCCCCCAGGACAGGGACATTGTTTTTT.